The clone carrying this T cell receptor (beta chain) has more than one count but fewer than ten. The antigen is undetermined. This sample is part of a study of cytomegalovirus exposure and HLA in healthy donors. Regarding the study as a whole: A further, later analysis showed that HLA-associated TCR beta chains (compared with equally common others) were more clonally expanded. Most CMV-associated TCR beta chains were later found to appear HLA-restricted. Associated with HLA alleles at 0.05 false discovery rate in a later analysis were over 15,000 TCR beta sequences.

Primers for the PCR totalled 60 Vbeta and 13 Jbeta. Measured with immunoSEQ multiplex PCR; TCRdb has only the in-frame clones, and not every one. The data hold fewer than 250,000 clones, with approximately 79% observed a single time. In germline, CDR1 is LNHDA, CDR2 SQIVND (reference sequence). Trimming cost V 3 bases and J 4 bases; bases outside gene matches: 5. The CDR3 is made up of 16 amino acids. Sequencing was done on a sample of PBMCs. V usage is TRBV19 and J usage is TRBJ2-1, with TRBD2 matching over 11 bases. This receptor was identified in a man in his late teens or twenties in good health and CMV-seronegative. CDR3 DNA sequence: TGTGCCAGTAGTATCCTTAGCGGGAGGGGATACAATGAGCAGTTCTTC. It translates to CASSILSGRGYNEQFF.